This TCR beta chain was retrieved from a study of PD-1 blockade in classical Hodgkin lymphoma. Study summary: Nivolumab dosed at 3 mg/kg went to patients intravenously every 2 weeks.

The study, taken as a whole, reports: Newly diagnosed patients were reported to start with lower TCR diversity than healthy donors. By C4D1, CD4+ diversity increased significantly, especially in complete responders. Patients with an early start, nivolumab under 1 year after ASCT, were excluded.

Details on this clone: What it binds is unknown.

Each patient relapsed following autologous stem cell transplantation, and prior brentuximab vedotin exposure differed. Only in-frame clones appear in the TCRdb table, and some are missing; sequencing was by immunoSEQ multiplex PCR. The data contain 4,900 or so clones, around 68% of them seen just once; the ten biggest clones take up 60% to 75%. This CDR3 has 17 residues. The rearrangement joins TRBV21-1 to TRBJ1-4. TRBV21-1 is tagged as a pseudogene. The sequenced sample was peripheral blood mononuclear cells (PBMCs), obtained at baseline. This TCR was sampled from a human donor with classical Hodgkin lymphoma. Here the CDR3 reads CASSEGRGTHWRKKLFF. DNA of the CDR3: TGTGCCAGCAGCGAGGGCCGGGGGACGCATTGGAGGAAAAAACTGTTTTTT.